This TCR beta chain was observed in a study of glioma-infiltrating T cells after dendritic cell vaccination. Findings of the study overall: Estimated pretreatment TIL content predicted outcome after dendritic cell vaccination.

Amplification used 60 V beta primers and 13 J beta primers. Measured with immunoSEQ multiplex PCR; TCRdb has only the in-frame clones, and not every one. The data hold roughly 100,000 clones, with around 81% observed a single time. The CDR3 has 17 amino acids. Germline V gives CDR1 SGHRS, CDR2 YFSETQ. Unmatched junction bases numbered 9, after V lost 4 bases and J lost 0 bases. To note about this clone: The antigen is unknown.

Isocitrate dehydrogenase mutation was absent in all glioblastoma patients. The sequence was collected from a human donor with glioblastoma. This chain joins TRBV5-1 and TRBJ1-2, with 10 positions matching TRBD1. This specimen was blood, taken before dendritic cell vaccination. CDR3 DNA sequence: TGCGCCAGCAGCCCCCGACAGGGGGCGAAACCTAACTATGGCTACACCTTC. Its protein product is CASSPRQGAKPNYGYTF.